This T cell receptor (beta chain) was observed in a study of OX40 agonist ivuxolimab in advanced cancers. A note on this clone: Its antigen is unidentified.

The CDR3 is 13 residues long. With 6 bases removed from V and 7 bases from J, the gap between germline ends came to 15 bases. Looked up from germline, CDR1 is MDHEN and CDR2 is SYDVKM. This table comes from immunoSEQ multiplex PCR, and its TCRdb copy is limited to in-frame clones, with some not included. Found here are tens of thousands of clones, around 87% of them singletons; the top ten hold 1.3%. Study-wide results and limits: The study did not work out the antigen specificity of the expanded peripheral T cells.

This specimen was CD4+ or CD8+ T cells sorted from blood, taken in a trial of the OX40 agonist ivuxolimab. The TCR was taken from an adult with an advanced solid tumor such as melanoma, head and neck, liver or kidney cancer. The chain uses TRBV28 and TRBJ2-5; no clear D. As DNA, the CDR3 is TGTGCCAGCAGACCTTTTTTTATAGGGACCCAGTACTTC. Translated: CASRPFFIGTQYF.